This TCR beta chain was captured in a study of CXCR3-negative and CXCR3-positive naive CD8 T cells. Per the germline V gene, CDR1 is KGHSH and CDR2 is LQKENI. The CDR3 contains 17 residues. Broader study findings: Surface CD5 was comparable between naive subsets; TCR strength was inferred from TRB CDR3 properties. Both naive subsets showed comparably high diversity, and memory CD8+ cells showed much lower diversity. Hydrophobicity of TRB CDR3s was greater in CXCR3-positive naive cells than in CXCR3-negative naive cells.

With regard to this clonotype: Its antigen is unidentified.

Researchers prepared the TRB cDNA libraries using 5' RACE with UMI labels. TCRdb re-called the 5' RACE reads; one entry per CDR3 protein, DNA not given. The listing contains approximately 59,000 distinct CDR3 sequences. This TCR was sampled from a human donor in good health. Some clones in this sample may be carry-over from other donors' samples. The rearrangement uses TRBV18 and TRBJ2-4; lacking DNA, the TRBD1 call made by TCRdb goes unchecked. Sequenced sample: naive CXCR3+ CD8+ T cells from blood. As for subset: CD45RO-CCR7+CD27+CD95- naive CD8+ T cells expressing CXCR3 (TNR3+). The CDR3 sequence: CASSPPLQGRVKNIQYF.